The clone carrying this T cell receptor (beta chain) was seen a handful of times. This specimen belongs to a study of human T cells and chemical hapten exposure. Looking at the study overall: The study lasted approximately 25 weeks, and patients were dosed weekly with diphenylcyclopropenone on the scalp throughout.

Germline assignment: CDR1 LGHDT and CDR2 YNNKEL (reference sequence). This CDR3 is built from 14 residues. The germline V and J ends were trimmed by 0 bases and 6 bases, with 11 bases remaining between them. Single cDNA molecules in the library carried unique molecular identifiers attached during preparation. TCRdb reprocessed the RACE reads with MiXCR, giving one entry per CDR3 protein. This sample has 75,000 to 90,000 distinct CDR3 sequences; approximately 10% occur once, and the top ten carry around 1.5%. Time point given: patch test 1, 2 weeks after DPC sensitization. Treatment specified: therapeutic diphenylcyclopropenone sensitization with weekly scalp DPC.

The clonotype was recovered from a woman aged 50 to 60 with alopecia areata. Some clones in this sample may be carry-over from other donors' samples. The rearrangement joins TRBV3-1 to TRBJ1-1; a weak D match, TRBD1 (5 bases). Sequencing used whole blood, obtained in connection with sensitization to the hapten diphenylcyclopropenone (DPC). In DNA, the CDR3 is TGTGCCAGCAGCCAAGAAGGGGTGAAGGCTGAAGCTTTCTTT. Translating it yields CASSQEGVKAEAFF. The whole variable domain, filled in from reference TRBV3-1 and TRBJ1-1, reads DTAVSQTPKYLVTQMGNDKSIKCEQNLGHDTMYWYKQDSKKFLKIMFSYNNKELIINETVPNRFSPKSPDKAHLNLHINSLELGDSAVYFCASSQEGVKAEAFFGQGTRLTVV.